The 5 T cell receptor beta chains below were found in one sample sequenced in a study of blood T cell repertoires in COVID-19. The data were produced by immunoSEQ multiplex PCR, yet TCRdb's version contains in-frame clones alone and is incomplete. Of 100,000 to 150,000 clones listed, 70% to 90% were seen once; the top ten hold roughly 1.2%. Sequenced material: peripheral blood. Every receptor here comes from a woman older than 75 with acute or convalescent COVID-19.

The chain uses TRBV3-1 (or the pseudogene TRBV3-2) and TRBJ2-3; possible D gene TRBD2, 6 bases. The germline CDR1 and CDR2 sequences are LGHDT and YNNKEL (reference sequence). The ends were cut back, 0 bases at V and 4 bases at J, with 14 bases in the middle. The CDR3 is 16 residues long. The CDR3 sequence is CASSQDRGRWSDTQYF. In nucleotides, the CDR3 is TGTGCCAGCAGCCAAGATCGGGGGAGGTGGTCAGATACGCAGTATTTT.

This chain connects TRBV6-5 to TRBJ1-5, with 9 bases that match TRBD1. With 2 bases clipped from V and 2 bases from J, the junction kept 1 base outside the gene matches. The length of the CDR3 is 15 residues. Germline assignment: CDR1 MNHEY and CDR2 SVGAGI. DNA for the CDR3: TGTGCCAGCAGTTACGGGGACAGGGGCAATCAGCCCCAGCATTTT. Translated: CASSYGDRGNQPQHF.

The V call is TRBV6-5, the J call TRBJ1-1; D is undetermined. Germline assignment: CDR1 MNHEY and CDR2 SVGAGI. The CDR3 covers 13 residues. Trimming removed 6 bases at V and 3 bases at J, with 11 bases between. CDR3 coding DNA: TGTGCCAGCAGATCCCAGGCCTACACTGAAGCTTTCTTT. Its translation: CASRSQAYTEAFF.

The chain carries TRBV5-4 and TRBJ2-7; 9 bases map to TRBD2. V was clipped by 0 bases and J by 4 bases; unmatched bases: 2. The germline CDR1 and CDR2 sequences are SGHNT and YYREEE (reference sequence). The CDR3 totals 14 residues. For the CDR3, the DNA is TGTGCCAGCAGCTTGGGCGGGAGGGTTTACGAGCAGTACTTC. Its translation is CASSLGGRVYEQYF.

The chain links TRBV18 to TRBJ2-2; 7 bases are a match to TRBD1. This CDR3 region has 17 residues. Germline loops: CDR1 KGHSH, CDR2 LQKENI. J lost 2 bases, V lost 6 bases, and 12 bases had no gene match. CDR3 nucleotides: TGTGCCAGCTCCCGCGGACAGGTACCGAGAAACACCGGGGAGCTGTTTTTT. It encodes CASSRGQVPRNTGELFF.